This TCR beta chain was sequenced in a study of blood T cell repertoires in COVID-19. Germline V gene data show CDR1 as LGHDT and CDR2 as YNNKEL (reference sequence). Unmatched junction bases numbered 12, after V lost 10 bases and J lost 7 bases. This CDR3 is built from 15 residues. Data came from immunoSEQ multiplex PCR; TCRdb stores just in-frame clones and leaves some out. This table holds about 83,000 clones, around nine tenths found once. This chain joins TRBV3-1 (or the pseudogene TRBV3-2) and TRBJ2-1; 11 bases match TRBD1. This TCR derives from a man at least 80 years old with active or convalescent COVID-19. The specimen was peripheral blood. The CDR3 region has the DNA TGTGCCACTGGACAGGGGGCGCGGGCCTCTAATGAGCAGTTCTTC. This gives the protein CATGQGARASNEQFF.